This T cell receptor (beta chain) came from a study of Graves' ophthalmopathy and Graves' hyperthyroidism. This clonotype was counted ten times or more. Its specificity is unknown. Researchers turned away patients with other autoimmune diseases, uncontrolled infections, pregnancy or lactation. Findings and limits, study-wide: From stable hyperthyroidism, ophthalmopathy was separated by a 13-signature model with 85% to 90% sensitivity and around 80% specificity. The model predicted ophthalmopathy progression with 70.59% sensitivity and around 72% specificity.

The authors amplified TCR beta CDR3 regions, and they did so from RNA transcripts for repertoire sequencing. RT-PCR in the first round used HTBI primers; a second-round multiplex PCR followed. MiXCR, run by TCRdb on the multiplex PCR reads, gives a single entry per CDR3 protein. Of 500,000 to 600,000 distinct CDR3 sequences listed, 35% to 45% are singletons. Germline-derived CDR1 and CDR2 are MNHNS and SASEGT. The length of the CDR3 is 16 residues. Trimming took 3 bases from V and 3 from J; bases not matched to a gene: 6. The specimen sequenced was peripheral blood or thyroid tissue (not recorded which). This TCR was sampled from an adult man with Graves' hyperthyroidism. V gene TRBV6-1 combines with J gene TRBJ1-5, with 9 bases that match TRBD1. The DNA of the CDR3 is TGTGCCAGCAGTGAGCCGAGGACAGGGGCCAATCAGCCCCAGCATTTT. It yields the protein CASSEPRTGANQPQHF.